This is a list of T cell receptor beta chains from one sample in a study of OX40 agonist ivuxolimab in advanced cancers. Here immunoSEQ multiplex PCR was the method, and the copy in TCRdb shows in-frame clones only, minus some. The sample comprises over 10,000 clones, 80% to 90% of which are singletons, and under 45% rests with the top ten. This specimen consisted of CD4+ or CD8+ T cells sorted from blood, obtained in a trial of the OX40 agonist ivuxolimab. The receptors come from an adult with an advanced solid tumor such as melanoma, head and neck, liver or kidney cancer. Both conserved end residues are part of each CDR3. A D gene is named only where the DNA matches it firmly. Size values are once, few and many counts, or a class for expanded clones, and some rows have none.

j_call clone_size d_call v_call cdr3_aa cdr3_nt
TRBJ2-7 . . TRBV4-2 CASSQEGMERSYEQYF TGTGCCAGCAGCCAAGAGGGAATGGAGCGGAGCTACGAGCAGTACTTC
TRBJ2-2 . TRBD2 TRBV5-1 CASSLGTSGRTGELFF TGCGCCAGCAGCTTAGGGACTAGCGGGAGGACCGGGGAGCTGTTTTTT
TRBJ1-5 . . TRBV29-1 CSVGGSNQPQHF TGCAGCGTTGGGGGGAGCAATCAGCCCCAGCATTTT
TRBJ2-6 few . TRBV28 CASSDGDFSGANVLTF TGTGCCAGCAGTGACGGTGACTTCTCTGGGGCCAACGTCCTGACTTTC
TRBJ2-1 . TRBD1 TRBV7-6 CASSSTGTRSYNEQFF TGTGCCAGCAGTTCGACAGGGACCCGCTCCTACAATGAGCAGTTCTTC
TRBJ2-3 . TRBD1 TRBV4-3 CASSQKTGVDTQYF TGCGCCAGCAGCCAAAAGACAGGGGTGGATACGCAGTATTTT
TRBJ2-3 . TRBD1 TRBV7-6 CASSPDTQGWADTQYF TGTGCCAGCAGCCCCGATACACAGGGGTGGGCAGATACGCAGTATTTT
TRBJ1-5 . . TRBV18 CASSPGTLEPQHF TGTGCCAGCTCACCCGGGACCCTCGAGCCCCAGCATTTT
TRBJ2-2 . . TRBV27 CASSNTGELFF TGTGCCAGCAGTAACACCGGGGAGCTGTTTTTT
TRBJ1-4 . . TRBV27 CASTPGTDQGEKLFF TGTGCCAGCACACCCGGGACGGATCAGGGAGAAAAACTGTTTTTT
TRBJ2-3 once . TRBV29-1 CSAYRVSGTDTQYF TGCAGCGCGTACAGGGTATCCGGCACAGATACGCAGTATTTT
TRBJ2-7 . TRBD1 TRBV19 CATTPTGGFYEQYF TGTGCCACCACACCGACAGGGGGCTTTTACGAGCAGTACTTC
TRBJ2-3 . TRBD2 TRBV28 CASSFSGGGADTQYF TGTGCCAGCAGTTTTTCGGGTGGGGGGGCAGATACGCAGTATTTT
TRBJ1-1 . . TRBV7-2 CASSLSLNTEAFF TGTGCCAGCAGCTTATCATTGAACACTGAAGCTTTCTTT
TRBJ2-2 . . TRBV11-2 CASSPNPQGTGELFF TGTGCCAGCAGCCCCAATCCGCAGGGCACCGGGGAGCTGTTTTTT
TRBJ2-3 . TRBD2 TRBV6-5 CASSSRTSGRDTQYF TGTGCCAGCAGTTCACGGACTAGCGGGAGAGATACGCAGTATTTT
TRBJ1-3 once . TRBV19 CASSISDGPGNTIYF TGTGCCAGTAGTATATCGGATGGGCCTGGAAACACCATATATTTT
TRBJ2-5 . . TRBV7-9 CASSLVAEETQYF TGTGCCAGCAGCTTAGTGGCGGAAGAGACCCAGTACTTC
TRBJ1-2 . TRBD1 TRBV7-9 CASSRDRGYGYTF TGTGCCAGCAGCAGAGACAGGGGATACGGCTACACCTTC
TRBJ2-2 . . TRBV9 CASTGTNTGELFF TGTGCCAGCACGGGAACAAACACCGGGGAGCTGTTTTTT
TRBJ1-1 . . TRBV30 CAWMTDKWYTEAFF TGTGCCTGGATGACAGATAAGTGGTACACTGAAGCTTTCTTT
TRBJ2-1 . . TRBV7-9 CASSLVPGAHEQFF TGTGCCAGCAGCTTAGTGCCGGGAGCTCATGAGCAGTTCTTC
TRBJ2-1 . TRBD2 TRBV7-3 CASSLEGLAYNEQFF TGTGCCAGCAGCTTAGAGGGACTAGCCTACAATGAGCAGTTCTTC
TRBJ1-1 once TRBD1 TRBV27 CASSSGTGASSGAFF TGTGCCAGCAGTTCCGGGACAGGGGCGAGTTCTGGAGCTTTCTTT
TRBJ2-5 . TRBD2 TRBV13 CASSKGGPGETQYF TGTGCCAGCAGCAAGGGAGGGCCGGGGGAGACCCAGTACTTC
TRBJ1-4 . . TRBV4-1 CASSDSAEKLFF TGCGCCAGCAGCGACTCGGCCGAAAAACTGTTTTTT
TRBJ1-5 . . TRBV25-1 CASSESQGNQPQHF TGTGCCAGCAGTGAATCCCAGGGGAATCAGCCCCAGCATTTT
TRBJ2-3 few . TRBV27 CASSRDITDTQYF TGTGCCAGCAGTCGAGACATCACAGATACGCAGTATTTT
TRBJ1-1 . . TRBV11-2 CASSFSASMNTEAFF TGTGCCAGCAGCTTTTCCGCAAGCATGAACACTGAAGCTTTCTTT
TRBJ1-2 . . TRBV9 CASSGTRGERVYGYTF TGTGCCAGCAGCGGGACGCGGGGGGAACGTGTCTATGGCTACACCTTC
TRBJ1-4 . . TRBV5-4 CASSDISGDEKLFF TGTGCCAGCAGCGACATAAGCGGAGATGAAAAACTGTTTTTT
TRBJ2-1 . TRBD2 TRBV6-1 CASILLAGGRNEQFF TGTGCCAGCATCCTACTAGCGGGAGGAAGGAATGAGCAGTTCTTC
TRBJ1-3 medium-sized TRBD1 TRBV10-3 CAISETEMGQGTSTIYF TGTGCCATCAGTGAGACGGAAATGGGACAGGGGACTAGCACCATATATTTT
TRBJ1-1 once . TRBV28 CASSLGTNTEAFF TGTGCCAGCAGTTTAGGGACGAACACTGAAGCTTTCTTT
TRBJ1-5 . . TRBV19 CASSIGTTSNQPQHF TGTGCCAGTAGTATTGGGACAACTAGCAATCAGCCCCAGCATTTT
TRBJ2-7 . . TRBV7-9 CASSLLTSPEQYF TGTGCCAGCAGCCTTCTCACTAGTCCCGAGCAGTACTTC
TRBJ1-5 . . TRBV4-1 CASSLNSGGGQPQHF TGCGCCAGCAGTCTAAACAGTGGAGGGGGTCAGCCCCAGCATTTT
TRBJ1-2 . . TRBV5-6 CASSFVTGSSGYTF TGTGCCAGCAGCTTCGTAACAGGGTCTTCTGGCTACACCTTC
TRBJ2-5 . TRBD1 TRBV28 CASSQDRVAVETQYF TGTGCCAGCAGTCAGGACAGGGTCGCAGTAGAGACCCAGTACTTC
TRBJ2-2 . . TRBV7-9 CASSRTPHPTGELFF TGTGCCAGCAGCCGAACACCACATCCGACCGGGGAGCTGTTTTTT
TRBJ2-7 . . TRBV6-5 CASRDIASYEQYF TGTGCCAGCAGGGACATCGCGTCCTACGAGCAGTACTTC
TRBJ1-2 . . TRBV30 CAWRSTGGYTF TGTGCCTGGAGATCGACGGGTGGCTACACCTTC